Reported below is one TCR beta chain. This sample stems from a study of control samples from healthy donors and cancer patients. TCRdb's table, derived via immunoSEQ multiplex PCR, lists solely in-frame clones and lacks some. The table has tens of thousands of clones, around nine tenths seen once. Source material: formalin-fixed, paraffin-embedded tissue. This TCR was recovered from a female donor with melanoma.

The CDR3 protein is CASRTNTGTSSEQYF. The CDR3 nucleotides read TGTGCCAGCCGAACAAATACCGGGACTAGCTCCGAGCAGTACTTC. The chain recombines TRBV7-2 with TRBJ2-7; 9 bases are a match to TRBD2. Trimming removed 8 bases from V and 6 bases from J; junction bases left unmatched: 14. Germline V gene data show CDR1 as SGHTA and CDR2 as FQGNSA. The CDR3 contains 15 residues.